Included here is one T cell receptor beta chain sequence, with context. Measured with immunoSEQ multiplex PCR; TCRdb has only the in-frame clones, and not every one. This table has about 140,000 clones, 70% to 90% appearing once. There are 16 residues in the CDR3. V lost 3 bases to trimming and J lost 1 base; unmatched junction nucleotides: 5. Germline V gives CDR1 KGHSH, CDR2 LQKENI. This entry belongs to a study of T cell responses to AZD1222 COVID-19 vaccine. The clonotype comes from an adult in good health. This chain uses TRBV18 with TRBJ2-3; 9 nucleotides match TRBD1. Specimen: peripheral blood, collected on day 0 of AZD1222 vaccination. The CDR3 DNA reads as TGTGCCAGCTCACCGCGGACAGGGGACGGCACAGATACGCAGTATTTT. This sequence encodes CASSPRTGDGTDTQYF.